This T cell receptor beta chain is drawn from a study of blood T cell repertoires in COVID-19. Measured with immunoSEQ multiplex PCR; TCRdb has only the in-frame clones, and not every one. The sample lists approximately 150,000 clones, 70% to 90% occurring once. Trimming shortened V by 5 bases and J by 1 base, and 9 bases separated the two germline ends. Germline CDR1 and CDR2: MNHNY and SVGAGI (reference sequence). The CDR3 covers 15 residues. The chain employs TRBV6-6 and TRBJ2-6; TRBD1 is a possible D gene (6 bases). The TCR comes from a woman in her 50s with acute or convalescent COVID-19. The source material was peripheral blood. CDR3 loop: CASSTTGSGANVLTF. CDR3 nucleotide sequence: TGTGCCAGCAGTACTACAGGGTCTGGGGCCAACGTCCTGACTTTC.